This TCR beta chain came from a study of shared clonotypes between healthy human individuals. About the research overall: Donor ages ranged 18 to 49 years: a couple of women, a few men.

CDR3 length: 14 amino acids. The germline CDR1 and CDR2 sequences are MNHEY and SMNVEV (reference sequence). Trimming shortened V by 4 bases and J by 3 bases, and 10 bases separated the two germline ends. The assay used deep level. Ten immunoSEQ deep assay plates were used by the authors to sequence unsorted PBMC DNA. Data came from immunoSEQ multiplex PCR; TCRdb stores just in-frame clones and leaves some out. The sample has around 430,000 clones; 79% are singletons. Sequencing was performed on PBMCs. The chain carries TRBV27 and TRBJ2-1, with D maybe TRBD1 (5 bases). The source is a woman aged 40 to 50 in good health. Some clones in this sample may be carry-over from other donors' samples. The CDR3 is CASSSNRIYNEQFF. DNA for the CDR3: TGTGCCAGCAGTTCGAACAGGATCTACAATGAGCAGTTCTTC.